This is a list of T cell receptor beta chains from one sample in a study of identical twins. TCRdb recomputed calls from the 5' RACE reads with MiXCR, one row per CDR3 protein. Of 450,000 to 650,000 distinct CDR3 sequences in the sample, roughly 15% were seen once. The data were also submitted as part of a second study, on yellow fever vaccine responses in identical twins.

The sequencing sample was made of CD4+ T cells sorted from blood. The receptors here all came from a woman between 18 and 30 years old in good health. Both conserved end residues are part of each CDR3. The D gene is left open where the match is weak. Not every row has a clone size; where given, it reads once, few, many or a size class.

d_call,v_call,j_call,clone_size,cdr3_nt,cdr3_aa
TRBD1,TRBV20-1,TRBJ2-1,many,TGCAGTGCTAGTTTAGGGGACAGGGGCTACAATGAGCAGTTCTTC,CSASLGDRGYNEQFF
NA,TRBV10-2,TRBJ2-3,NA,TGCGCCAGCACCCAAACAGGGTCTATCACAGATACGCAGTATTTT,CASTQTGSITDTQYF
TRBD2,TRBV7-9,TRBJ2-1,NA,TGTGCCAGCAGCCCCGCGGGGGGGTACTCCTACAATGAGCAGTTCTTC,CASSPAGGYSYNEQFF
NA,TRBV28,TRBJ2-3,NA,TGTGCCAGCAGTAGACCTATTAGCACAGATACGCAGTATTTT,CASSRPISTDTQYF
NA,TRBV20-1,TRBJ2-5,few,TGCAGTGCTAGAGTCCTAGAAGAGACCCAGTACTTC,CSARVLEETQYF
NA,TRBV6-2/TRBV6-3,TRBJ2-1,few,TGTGCCAGCCTGCTGGATTACTACAATGAGCAGTTCTTC,CASLLDYYNEQFF
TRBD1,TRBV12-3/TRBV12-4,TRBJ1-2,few,TGTGCCAGCATCCAGGGGGCTGGCTATGGCTACACCTTC,CASIQGAGYGYTF
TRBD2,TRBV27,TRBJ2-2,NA,TGTGCCAGCACCTACCTCGGGAGCGGGAGTGCCGGGGAGCTGTTTTTT,CASTYLGSGSAGELFF
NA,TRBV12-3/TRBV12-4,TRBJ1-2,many,TGTGCCAGCAGTTCGACAGCCCACAACTATGGCTACACCTTC,CASSSTAHNYGYTF
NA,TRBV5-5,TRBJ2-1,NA,TGTGCCAGCAGCTTGGGTTTCGGGGGGCGCGCAAATGAGCAGTTCTTC,CASSLGFGGRANEQFF
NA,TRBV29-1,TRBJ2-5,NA,TGCAGCGGAGGACCAAGGATTCAAGAGACCCAGTACTTC,CSGGPRIQETQYF
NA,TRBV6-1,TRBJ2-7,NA,TGTGCCAGCAGAAAACAGATTGGCAACTACGAGCAGTACTTC,CASRKQIGNYEQYF
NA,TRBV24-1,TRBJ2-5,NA,TGTGCCACCAGTGACCCGCCGGGGGCCCAGTACTTC,CATSDPPGAQYF
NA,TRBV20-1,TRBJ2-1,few,TGCAGTGCTAGTCGGGGAAATCAGGGTTTGGTCTTC,CSASRGNQGLVF
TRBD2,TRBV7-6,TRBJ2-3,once,TGTGCCAGCAGCCCCGGCGGGGGGGCCCGAGATACGCAGTATTTT,CASSPGGGARDTQYF
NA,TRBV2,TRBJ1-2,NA,TGTGCCAGCAGTGAAGGACCCGACTGCACCTTC,CASSEGPDCTF
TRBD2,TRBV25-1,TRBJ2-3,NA,TGTGCCAGCAGCAGAGCCCCAGGGGCTAGCGGGGGAACAGATACGCAGTATTTT,CASSRAPGASGGTDTQYF
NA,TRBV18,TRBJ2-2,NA,TGTGCCAGCTCACCAATTGATTACAGGATGCCCACCGGGGAGCTGTTTTTT,CASSPIDYRMPTGELFF
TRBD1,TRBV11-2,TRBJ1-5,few,TGTGCCAGCAGCTCCCAGGGGGCGTCACAGCCCCAGCATTTT,CASSSQGASQPQHF
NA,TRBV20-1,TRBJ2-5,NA,TGCAGTGCTAGAGCCCTCTCGGGTGCGGAGACCCAGTACTTC,CSARALSGAETQYF
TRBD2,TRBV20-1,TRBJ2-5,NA,TGCAGTGCTAGGCCGCTGAGCGGGATAAAAGAGACCCAGTACTTC,CSARPLSGIKETQYF
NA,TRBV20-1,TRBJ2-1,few,TGCAGTGCTAGACGTGGCTCGAGCACCAACAATGAGCAGTTCTTC,CSARRGSSTNNEQFF
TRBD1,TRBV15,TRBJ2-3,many,TGTGCCACCTCGGACAGGACTGGCCCAGATACGCAGTATTTT,CATSDRTGPDTQYF
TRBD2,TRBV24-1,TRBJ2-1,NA,TGTGCCACCCCAATACTAGCGGAGGTGCGATACAATGAGCAGTTCTTC,CATPILAEVRYNEQFF
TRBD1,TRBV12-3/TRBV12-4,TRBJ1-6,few,TGTGCCAGCAGTTCCGACAGGGTAGATATATCTTCACCCCTCCACTTT,CASSSDRVDISSPLHF
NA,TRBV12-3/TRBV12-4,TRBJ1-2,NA,TGTGCCAGCAGTTCCCTCCCAACTAACTATGGCTACACCTTC,CASSSLPTNYGYTF
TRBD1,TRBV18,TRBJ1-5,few,TGTGCCAGCTCACCAGACAGGGCAGGGCAGCCCCAGCATTTT,CASSPDRAGQPQHF
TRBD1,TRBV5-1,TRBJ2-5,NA,TGCGCCAGCAGCCTCCGACAGGGAAAAGGGCAAGAGACCCAGTACTTC,CASSLRQGKGQETQYF
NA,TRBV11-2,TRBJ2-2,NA,TGTGCCAGCAGCTTAAGGGGAGCACCCACCGGGGAGCTGTTTTTT,CASSLRGAPTGELFF
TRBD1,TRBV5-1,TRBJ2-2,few,TGCGCCAGCAGCTTAACGGGACAGGTCGACACCGGGGAGCTGTTTTTT,CASSLTGQVDTGELFF
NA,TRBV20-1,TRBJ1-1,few,TGCAGTGCTTGGGCCGGTGGGAACACTGAAGCTTTCTTT,CSAWAGGNTEAFF
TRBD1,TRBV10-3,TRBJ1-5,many,TGTGCCATCAGTTACACAGGGGGGGATCAGCCCCAGCATTTT,CAISYTGGDQPQHF
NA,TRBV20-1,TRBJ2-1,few,TGCAGTGCTAGATTCCTCAGTTTAGCTTCAAGCTCCTACAATGAGCAGTTCTTC,CSARFLSLASSSYNEQFF
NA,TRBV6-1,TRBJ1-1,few,TGTGCCAGCAGTGAATTTAGGGGCGAAGCTTTCTTT,CASSEFRGEAFF
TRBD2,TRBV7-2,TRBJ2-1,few,TGTGCCAGCAGCCGTAGCGGGAACGACGGTGAGCAGTTCTTC,CASSRSGNDGEQFF
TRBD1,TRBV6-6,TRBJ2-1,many,TGTGCCAGCAGTTTGCAGGGGGCCAGTGAGCAGTTCTTC,CASSLQGASEQFF
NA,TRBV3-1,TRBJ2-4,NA,TGTGCCAGCAGCCCCCCAACCCGAGCCAAAAACATTCAGTACTTC,CASSPPTRAKNIQYF
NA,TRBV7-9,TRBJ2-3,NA,TGTGCCAGCAGCTTATCGCCCGGAGCAGATACGCAGTATTTT,CASSLSPGADTQYF
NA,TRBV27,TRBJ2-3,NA,TGTGCCAGCGGTGTGGTTCCAGATACGCAGTATTTT,CASGVVPDTQYF
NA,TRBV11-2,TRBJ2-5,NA,TGTGCCAGCAGCTTAGATAGGGGGGCCAGCGGTGAGACCCAGTACTTC,CASSLDRGASGETQYF
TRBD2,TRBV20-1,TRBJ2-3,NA,TGCAGTGCTGCGCGGGGGGTACCCACAGATACGCAGTATTTT,CSAARGVPTDTQYF